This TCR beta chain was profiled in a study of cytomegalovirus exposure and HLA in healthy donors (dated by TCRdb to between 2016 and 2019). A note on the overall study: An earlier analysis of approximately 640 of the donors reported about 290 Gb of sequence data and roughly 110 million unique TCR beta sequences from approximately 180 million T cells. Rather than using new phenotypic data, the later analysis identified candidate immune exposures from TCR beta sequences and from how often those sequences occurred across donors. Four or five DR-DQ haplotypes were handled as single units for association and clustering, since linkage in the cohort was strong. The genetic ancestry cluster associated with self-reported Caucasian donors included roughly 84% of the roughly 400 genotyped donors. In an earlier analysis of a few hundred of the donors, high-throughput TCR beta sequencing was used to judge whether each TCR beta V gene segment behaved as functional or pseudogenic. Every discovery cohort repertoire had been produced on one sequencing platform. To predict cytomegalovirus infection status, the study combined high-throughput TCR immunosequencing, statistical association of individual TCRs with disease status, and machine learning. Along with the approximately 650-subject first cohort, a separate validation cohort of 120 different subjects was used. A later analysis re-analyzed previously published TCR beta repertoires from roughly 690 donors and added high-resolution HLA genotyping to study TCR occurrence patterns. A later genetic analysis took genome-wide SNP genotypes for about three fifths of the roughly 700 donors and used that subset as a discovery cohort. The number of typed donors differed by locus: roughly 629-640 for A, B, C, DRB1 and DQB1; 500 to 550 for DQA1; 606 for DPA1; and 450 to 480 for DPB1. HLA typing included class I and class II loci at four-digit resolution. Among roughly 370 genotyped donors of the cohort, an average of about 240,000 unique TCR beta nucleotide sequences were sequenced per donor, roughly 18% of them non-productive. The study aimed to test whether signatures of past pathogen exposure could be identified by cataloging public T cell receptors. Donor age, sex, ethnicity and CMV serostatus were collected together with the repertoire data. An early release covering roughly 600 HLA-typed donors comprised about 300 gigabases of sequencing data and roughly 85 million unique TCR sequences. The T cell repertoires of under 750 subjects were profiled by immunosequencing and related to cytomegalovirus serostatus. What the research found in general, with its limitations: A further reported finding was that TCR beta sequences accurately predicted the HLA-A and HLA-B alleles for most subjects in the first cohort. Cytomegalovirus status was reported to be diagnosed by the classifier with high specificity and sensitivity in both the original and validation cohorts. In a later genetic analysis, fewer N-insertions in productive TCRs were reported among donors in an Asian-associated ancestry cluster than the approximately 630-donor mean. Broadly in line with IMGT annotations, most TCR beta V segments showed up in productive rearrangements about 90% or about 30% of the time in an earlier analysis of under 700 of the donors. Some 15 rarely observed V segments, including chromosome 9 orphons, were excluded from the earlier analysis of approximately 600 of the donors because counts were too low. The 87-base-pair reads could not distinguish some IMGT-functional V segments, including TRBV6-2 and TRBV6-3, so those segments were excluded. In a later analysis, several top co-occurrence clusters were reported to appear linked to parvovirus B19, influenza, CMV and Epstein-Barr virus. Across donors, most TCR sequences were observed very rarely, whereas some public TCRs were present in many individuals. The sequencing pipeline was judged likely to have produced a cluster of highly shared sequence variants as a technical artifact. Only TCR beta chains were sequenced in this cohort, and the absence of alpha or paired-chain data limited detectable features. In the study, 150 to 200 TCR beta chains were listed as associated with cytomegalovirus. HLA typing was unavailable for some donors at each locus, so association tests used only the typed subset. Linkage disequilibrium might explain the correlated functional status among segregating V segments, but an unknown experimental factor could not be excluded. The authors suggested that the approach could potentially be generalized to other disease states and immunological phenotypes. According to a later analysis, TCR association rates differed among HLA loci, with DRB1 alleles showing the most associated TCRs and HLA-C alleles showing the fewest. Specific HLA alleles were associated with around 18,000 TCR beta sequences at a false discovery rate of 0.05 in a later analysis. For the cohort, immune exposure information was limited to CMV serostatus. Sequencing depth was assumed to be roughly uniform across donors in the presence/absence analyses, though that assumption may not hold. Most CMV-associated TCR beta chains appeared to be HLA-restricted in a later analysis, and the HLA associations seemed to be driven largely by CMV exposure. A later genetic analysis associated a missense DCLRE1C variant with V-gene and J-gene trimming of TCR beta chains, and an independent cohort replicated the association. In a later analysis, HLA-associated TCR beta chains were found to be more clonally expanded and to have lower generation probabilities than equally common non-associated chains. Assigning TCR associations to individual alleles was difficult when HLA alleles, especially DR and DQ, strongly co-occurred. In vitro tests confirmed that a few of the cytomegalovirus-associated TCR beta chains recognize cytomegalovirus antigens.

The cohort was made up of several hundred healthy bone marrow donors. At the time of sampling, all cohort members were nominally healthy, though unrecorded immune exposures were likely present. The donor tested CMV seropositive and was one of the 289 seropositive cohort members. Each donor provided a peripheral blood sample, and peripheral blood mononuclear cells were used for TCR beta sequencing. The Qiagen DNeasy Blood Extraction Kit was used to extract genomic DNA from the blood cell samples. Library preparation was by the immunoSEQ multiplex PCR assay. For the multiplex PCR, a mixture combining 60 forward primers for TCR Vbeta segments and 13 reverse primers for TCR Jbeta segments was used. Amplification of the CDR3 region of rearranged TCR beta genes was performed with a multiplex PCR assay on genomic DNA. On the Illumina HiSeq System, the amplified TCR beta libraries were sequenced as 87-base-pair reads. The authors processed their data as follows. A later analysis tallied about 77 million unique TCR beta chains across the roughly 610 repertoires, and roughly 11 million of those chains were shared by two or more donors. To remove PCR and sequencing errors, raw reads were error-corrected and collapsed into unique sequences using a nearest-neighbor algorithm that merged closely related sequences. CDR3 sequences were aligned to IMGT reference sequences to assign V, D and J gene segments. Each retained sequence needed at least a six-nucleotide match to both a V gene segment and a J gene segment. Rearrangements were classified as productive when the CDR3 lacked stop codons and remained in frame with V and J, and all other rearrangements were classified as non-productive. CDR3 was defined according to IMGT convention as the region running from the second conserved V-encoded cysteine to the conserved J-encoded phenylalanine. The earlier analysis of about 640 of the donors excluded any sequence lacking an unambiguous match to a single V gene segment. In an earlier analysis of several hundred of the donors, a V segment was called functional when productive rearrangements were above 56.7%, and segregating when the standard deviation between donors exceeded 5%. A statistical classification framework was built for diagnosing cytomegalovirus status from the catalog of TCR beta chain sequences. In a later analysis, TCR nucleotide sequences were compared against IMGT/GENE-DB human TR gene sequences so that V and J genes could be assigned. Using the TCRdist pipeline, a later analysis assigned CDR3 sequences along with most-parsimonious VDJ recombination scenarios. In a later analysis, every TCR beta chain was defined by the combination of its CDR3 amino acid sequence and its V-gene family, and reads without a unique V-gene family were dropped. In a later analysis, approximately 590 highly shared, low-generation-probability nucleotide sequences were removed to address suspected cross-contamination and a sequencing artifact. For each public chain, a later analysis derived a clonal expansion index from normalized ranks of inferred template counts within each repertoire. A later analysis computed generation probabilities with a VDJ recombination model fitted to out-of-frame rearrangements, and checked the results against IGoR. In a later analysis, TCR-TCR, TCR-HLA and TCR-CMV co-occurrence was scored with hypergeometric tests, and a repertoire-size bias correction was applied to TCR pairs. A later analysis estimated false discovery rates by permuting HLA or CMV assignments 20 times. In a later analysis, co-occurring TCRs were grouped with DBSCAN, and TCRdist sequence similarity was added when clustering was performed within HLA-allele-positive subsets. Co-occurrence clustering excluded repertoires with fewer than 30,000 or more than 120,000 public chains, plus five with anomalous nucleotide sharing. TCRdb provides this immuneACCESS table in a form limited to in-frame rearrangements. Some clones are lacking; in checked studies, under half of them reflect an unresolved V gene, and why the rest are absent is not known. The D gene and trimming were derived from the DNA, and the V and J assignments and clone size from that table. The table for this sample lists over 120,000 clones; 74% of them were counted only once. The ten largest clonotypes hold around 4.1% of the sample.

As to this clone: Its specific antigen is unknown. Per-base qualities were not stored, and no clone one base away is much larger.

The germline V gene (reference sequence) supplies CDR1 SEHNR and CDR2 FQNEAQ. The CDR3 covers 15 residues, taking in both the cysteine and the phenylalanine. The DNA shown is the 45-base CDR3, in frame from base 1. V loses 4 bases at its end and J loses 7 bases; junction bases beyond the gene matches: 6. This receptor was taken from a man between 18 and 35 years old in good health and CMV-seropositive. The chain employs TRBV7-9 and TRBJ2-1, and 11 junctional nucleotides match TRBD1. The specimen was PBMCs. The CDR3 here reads CASSWTGGSRNEQFF. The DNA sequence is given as TGTGCCAGCAGCTGGACAGGGGGCTCCCGTAATGAGCAGTTCTTC.